The 3 T cell receptor beta chains below were found in one sample sequenced in a study of T cell responses to AZD1222 COVID-19 vaccine. Profiled with immunoSEQ multiplex PCR; TCRdb holds only in-frame clones, not every one. Here the sample spans 100,000 to 120,000 clones, 87% being singletons. Sample: peripheral blood, taken on day 0 of AZD1222 vaccination. Source of these receptors: an adult in good health.

The genes are TRBV4-3 and TRBJ2-7; 8 nucleotides agree with TRBD1. The CDR3 runs to 12 residues. CDR1 and CDR2 (germline): LGHNA, YSLEER. The junction had 1 base not matched to a gene; V was cut back by 3 bases and J by 6 bases. CDR3 residues: CASSQTGVEQYF. As DNA, the CDR3 is TGCGCCAGCAGCCAGACAGGGGTCGAGCAGTACTTC.

This rearrangement joins TRBV7-6 to TRBJ1-1, with D maybe TRBD1 (6 bases). The V end lost 5 bases, the J end lost 7 bases, and 20 bases lay between the germline ends. The CDR3 is made up of 15 amino acids. Germline values: CDR1 SGHVS, CDR2 FNYEAQ. This chain's CDR3 is CASSPQGGLTVEAFF. Here the CDR3 DNA reads TGTGCCAGCAGCCCCCAAGGGGGGTTGACCGTTGAAGCTTTCTTT.

The chain couples TRBV28 to TRBJ1-2; 7 bases map to TRBD1. The CDR3 runs to 15 residues. Trimming took 6 bases from V and 4 from J; bases not matched to a gene: 11. Germline CDR1 and CDR2: MDHEN and SYDVKM. DNA of the CDR3: TGTGCCAGCAGCGCGTCAGGGGGGGAAGTCTATGGCTACACCTTC. The encoded protein is CASSASGGEVYGYTF.